The 32 T cell receptor beta chains reported below all come from one sample, sequenced in a study of graft-versus-host responses after intestinal transplantation. The antigens for these receptors are not known. Some clones are missing from TCRdb's copy, which holds only in-frame ones; the method was immunoSEQ multiplex PCR. The sample records 130,000 or so clones, around nine tenths being singletons. The material sequenced was unstimulated CD4+ T cells sorted from spleen or lymph node cells, taken before intestinal transplant. The receptors shown here come from a human donor who received an intestinal transplant.

The rearrangement joins TRBV6-1 to TRBJ1-2, with a weak D call TRBD1 (5 bases). The V end lost 3 bases, the J end lost 2 bases, and 10 bases lay between the germline ends. The CDR3 is made up of 14 amino acids. Germline V gene sequence: CDR1 MNHNS, CDR2 SASEGT. The CDR3 region is CASSDRVWNYGYTF. The CDR3 DNA sequence: TGTGCCAGCAGTGACAGGGTTTGGAACTATGGCTACACCTTC.

This rearrangement joins TRBV7-6 to TRBJ2-2; 9 bases map to TRBD2. There are 13 residues in the CDR3. Trimming took 11 bases from V and 1 from J; bases not matched to a gene: 2. Germline assignment: CDR1 SGHVS and CDR2 FNYEAQ. In nucleotides, the CDR3 is TGTGCCGCGGGGGGGGAGAACACCGGGGAGCTGTTTTTT. Protein product: CAAGGENTGELFF.

With regard to this clone: In the same sample, other DNA sequences code for this CDR3. The genes are TRBV5-1 and TRBJ1-1; D unclear. The CDR3 extends over 13 amino acids. Germline CDR1 reads SGHRS; CDR2 reads YFSETQ. Trimming left V 2 bases short and J 1 base short, with 6 bases between. The CDR3 here is CASSFTENTEAFF. DNA for the CDR3: TGCGCCAGCAGCTTTACAGAGAACACTGAAGCTTTCTTT.

The chain joins TRBV10-1 to TRBJ2-7; possibly TRBD1 or TRBD2 for D (5 bases each). V shed 4 bases and J shed 2 bases, with 12 bases lying between them. The CDR3 runs 14 residues. Germline values: CDR1 WNHNN, CDR2 SYGVQD (reference sequence). This chain's CDR3 is CASSGTGATYEQYF. In nucleotides, the CDR3 is TGCGCCAGCAGTGGAACCGGGGCAACCTACGAGCAGTACTTC.

The chain has TRBV5-1 and TRBJ2-1; either TRBD1 or TRBD2 may fit D (5 bases each). Germline values: CDR1 SGHRS, CDR2 YFSETQ. The V and J ends lost 4 bases and 0 bases respectively, with 8 bases between them. This CDR3 spans 14 amino acids. The CDR3 DNA reads as TGCGCCAGCAGCCCAGGGAGCTCCTACAATGAGCAGTTCTTC. Protein: CASSPGSSYNEQFF.

This chain connects TRBV14 to TRBJ2-7, with D hard to call. Between the trimmed V and J ends, which lost 7 bases and 3 bases, there was a span of 10 bases. The germline CDR1 and CDR2 sequences are SGHDN and FVKESK. The CDR3 consists of 12 residues. CDR3 DNA: TGTGCCAGCACTAGGTCGGGCTACGAGCAGTACTTC. Amino acid sequence: CASTRSGYEQYF.

This rearrangement joins TRBV27 to TRBJ2-3; 15 bases map to TRBD2. CDR1 is MNHEY and CDR2 is SMNVEV in the germline V gene (reference sequence). Trimming cost V 4 bases and J 2 bases; bases outside gene matches: 19. This CDR3 has 22 amino acids. CDR3 in DNA: TGTGCCAGCAGTTCTTTTAAAATCGCAGGACTAGCGGGGGGGCCCCCCACAGATACGCAGTATTTT. It codes for CASSSFKIAGLAGGPPTDTQYF.

This chain connects TRBV5-1 to TRBJ2-3, with 9 bases that match TRBD2. This CDR3 has 15 residues. Looked up from germline, CDR1 is SGHRS and CDR2 is YFSETQ. V lost 3 bases to trimming and J lost 1 base; unmatched junction nucleotides: 3. CDR3 in amino acids: CASSWLAGGTDTQYF. The CDR3 DNA follows: TGCGCCAGCAGCTGGTTAGCGGGGGGCACAGATACGCAGTATTTT.

About this clone itself: The same CDR3 is also encoded by other DNA sequences in this sample. The rearrangement joins TRBV18 to TRBJ2-5; D not certain. V was shortened by 6 bases and J by 1 base, with 3 bases between the two germline ends. Germline assignment: CDR1 KGHSH and CDR2 LQKENI. This CDR3 region has 11 residues. The CDR3 nucleotides read TGTGCCAGCTCTCGCCAAGAGACCCAGTACTTC. Its protein is CASSRQETQYF.

The genes are TRBV11-3 and TRBJ1-6, with no clear D. Germline CDR1 reads SGHNT; CDR2 reads YENEEA. The CDR3 is 18 amino acids. V was trimmed by 4 bases and J by 0 bases, leaving 16 bases between them. CDR3 bases: TGTGCCAGCAGCTCCGCCGGCTTAGTGAGCTCCTATAATTCACCCCTCCACTTT. Protein sequence: CASSSAGLVSSYNSPLHF. Drawing the rest from reference TRBV11-3 and TRBJ1-6, the complete variable domain is EAGVVQSPRYKIIEKKQPVAFWCNPISGHNTLYWYLQNLGQGPELLIRYENEEAVDDSQLPKDRFSAERLKGVDSTLKIQPAELGDSAVYLCASSSAGLVSSYNSPLHFGNGTRLTVT.

This clone came up once. The CDR3 bases are TGTGCCCGAGTAGCTCAGGGGTATTGGGGAAGGACTGAAGCTTTCTTT. This sequence encodes CARVAQGYWGRTEAFF. The rearrangement joins TRBV19 to TRBJ1-1; D is perhaps TRBD1 (6 bases). The CDR3 totals 16 residues. The germline CDR1 and CDR2 sequences are LNHDA and SQIVND (reference sequence). Trimming took off 11 bases at V and 5 bases at J, with 27 bases between the two ends. The full variable domain, with the rest looked up from reference TRBV19 and TRBJ1-1, is DGGITQSPKYLFRKEGQNVTLSCEQNLNHDAMYWYRQDPGQGLRLIYYSQIVNDFQKGDIAEGYSVSREKKESFPLTVTSAQKNPTAFYLCARVAQGYWGRTEAFFGQGTRLTVV.

The gene calls are TRBV14 and TRBJ1-6; no definite D call. The CDR3 loop spans 12 amino acids. V lost 2 bases and J lost 8, with 4 bases in between. Germline V lookup: CDR1 SGHDN, CDR2 FVKESK. In nucleotides, the CDR3 is TGTGCCAGCAGCCAACAGGATTCACCCCTCCACTTT. It is translated as CASSQQDSPLHF.

This rearrangement joins TRBV18 to TRBJ2-3; D tentatively fits TRBD1 or TRBD2 (5 bases each). The germline V gene encodes CDR1 KGHSH and CDR2 LQKENI. Trimming stripped 1 base from V and 5 bases from J, with 13 bases between. This CDR3 comprises 15 residues. The CDR3: CASSPRNGAIDTQYF. DNA of the CDR3: TGTGCCAGCTCACCACGAAACGGGGCAATAGATACGCAGTATTTT.

The V call is TRBV19, the J call TRBJ1-2; 11 bases map to TRBD1. The V gene end was trimmed by 4 bases and the J gene end by 5 bases; junction bases not matched to a gene: 6. Germline V lookup: CDR1 LNHDA, CDR2 SQIVND (reference sequence). The CDR3 is made up of 15 amino acids. The CDR3 nucleotides are TGTGCCAGTAGTACAAAGGGACAGGGGGTTTATGGCTACACCTTC. It encodes CASSTKGQGVYGYTF.

This chain links TRBV29-1 with TRBJ2-7; weak D call: TRBD1 (5 bases). From germline, CDR1 is SQVTM and CDR2 ANQGSEA. This CDR3 is built from 11 residues. V was trimmed by 4 bases and J by 6 bases, leaving 10 bases between them. This CDR3 reads CSVVGASEQYF. CDR3 sequence (DNA): TGCAGCGTTGTAGGGGCTTCCGAGCAGTACTTC.

The chain links TRBV10-3 to TRBJ2-7, with 9 positions matching TRBD1. V lost 4 bases and J lost 2; bases outside the gene matches: 3. This CDR3 comprises 14 residues. CDR1 is ENHRY and CDR2 is SYGVKD in the germline V gene. The CDR3 sequence is CAISGQGGAYEQYF. In nucleotides, the CDR3 is TGTGCCATCAGTGGACAGGGGGGGGCCTACGAGCAGTACTTC.

The chain has TRBV5-3 and TRBJ2-2, with D possibly matching TRBD2 (6 bases). TRBV5-3 falls under the ORF class, with uncertain function. This CDR3 has 14 amino acids. Between the trimmed V and J ends, which lost 0 bases and 5 bases, there was a span of 8 bases. The CDR3 coding sequence is TGTGCCAGAAGCTTGGGGACTAATACCGGGGAGCTGTTTTTT. This codes for CARSLGTNTGELFF.

The J gene is TRBJ2-1, the V gene TRBV5-8; D is possibly TRBD1 (6 bases). This CDR3 is built from 14 residues. The germline V and J ends were trimmed by 6 bases and 0 bases, with 10 bases remaining between them. Germline V gene lookup returns CDR1 SGHTS and CDR2 YDEGEE. The CDR3 protein is CASKTGVSYNEQFF. The CDR3 nucleotides read TGTGCCAGCAAGACAGGAGTCTCCTACAATGAGCAGTTCTTC.

The V gene is TRBV21-1, the J gene TRBJ2-7; the D call of TRBD1 is as the table states it, not checked on the DNA. TRBV21-1 is a recognized pseudogene. The CDR3 sequence is 15 residues long. The CDR3 loop is CASSKGWTVDYEQYF. CDR3 bases: TGTGCCAGCAGCAAAGGTTGGACAGTGGACTACGAGCAGTACTTC.

The rearrangement uses TRBV5-1 and TRBJ1-5, with D perhaps matching TRBD1 (6 bases). Germline-derived CDR1 and CDR2 are SGHRS and YFSETQ. V was shortened by 4 bases and J by 6 bases, with 11 bases between the two germline ends. The CDR3 totals 13 residues. The CDR3 here is CASSVGGRQPQHF. The CDR3 nucleotides read TGCGCCAGCAGCGTAGGGGGACGTCAGCCCCAGCATTTT.

Details on this clone: Its ends do not fully match the called genes, so a read error is possible. The chain recombines TRBV11-2 with TRBJ2-7; possibly TRBD2 for D (5 bases). The germline CDR1 and CDR2 sequences are SGHAT and FQNNGV. The CDR3 sequence is 12 residues long. The CDR3 region has the DNA TGTGCCAGCAGATTAGAGAGGGACGAGCAGTACTTC. Translated, it gives CASRLERDEQYF. Looking up the rest from reference TRBV11-2 and TRBJ2-7 gives the full variable domain: EAGVAQSPRYKIIEKRQSVAFWCNPISGHATLYWYQQILGQGPKLLIQFQNNGVVDDSQLPKDRFSAERLKGVDSTLKIQPAKLEDSAVYLCASRLERDEQYFGPGTRLTVT.

This chain links TRBV6-5 with TRBJ1-2, with D perhaps matching TRBD1 (6 bases). The V and J ends lost 10 bases and 4 bases respectively, with 16 bases between them. The CDR3 spans 13 residues. Germline V gene sequence: CDR1 MNHEY, CDR2 SVGAGI. CDR3 in amino acids: CATADSRRYGYTF. The CDR3 DNA follows: TGTGCCACTGCGGACAGCCGACGCTATGGCTACACCTTC.

V is TRBV7-6 and J is TRBJ2-6; D ambiguous. This CDR3 is 16 amino acids long. The V gene's germline CDR1 is SGHVS and CDR2 FNYEAQ. In nucleotides, the CDR3 is TGTGTCTCAGGCGTACCCATTCTTTCTGGGGCCAACGTCCTGACTTTC. Translation: CVSGVPILSGANVLTF.

The V call is TRBV15, the J call TRBJ2-2; D may match TRBD1 or TRBD2 (5 bases each). CDR3 length equals 16 residues. V dropped 0 bases and J dropped 2 bases, with 10 bases sitting between them. Per germline, CDR1 LNHNV and CDR2 YYDKDF (reference sequence). The CDR3 spells CATSREWGSNTGELFF. The CDR3 nucleotides read TGTGCCACCAGCAGAGAGTGGGGGTCCAACACCGGGGAGCTGTTTTTT. The whole variable domain, filled in from reference TRBV15 and TRBJ2-2, reads DAMVIQNPRYQVTQFGKPVTLSCSQTLNHNVMYWYQQKSSQAPKLLFHYYDKDFNNEADTPDNFQSRRPNTSFCFLDIRSPGLGDTAMYLCATSREWGSNTGELFFGEGSRLTVL.

This sequence joins TRBV11-3 and TRBJ1-1; D is unresolved. This CDR3 has 14 amino acids. CDR1 is SGHNT and CDR2 is YENEEA in the germline V gene. The ends were cut back, 0 bases at V and 1 base at J, with 6 bases in the middle. CDR3 DNA: TGTGCCAGCAGCTTAGAATGGGGGAACACTGAAGCTTTCTTT. Translated, it gives CASSLEWGNTEAFF.

The gene calls are TRBV5-6 and TRBJ2-4; 8 nucleotides match TRBD2. The V gene's germline CDR1 is SGHDT and CDR2 YYEEEE. The J segment lost 4 bases and the V segment lost 0 bases, leaving 0 bases of the junction unmatched. This CDR3 region has 14 residues. The CDR3 nucleotides are TGTGCCAGCAGCTTGGCGGGGGGGAAAAACATTCAGTACTTC. This codes for CASSLAGGKNIQYF.

CDR3 DNA sequence: TGTGCCACCAGCAGAGTGGACCCAAACACCATATATTTT. It codes for CATSRVDPNTIYF. The rearrangement uses TRBV15 and TRBJ1-3, with D unclear. This CDR3 is built from 13 residues. The germline V gene has CDR1 LNHNV and CDR2 YYDKDF (reference sequence). V was cut by 1 base and J by 6 bases, with 7 bases left in between.

The chain links TRBV6-5 to TRBJ2-7, with 9 bases identical to TRBD1. The length of the CDR3 is 14 residues. The germline V gene encodes CDR1 MNHEY and CDR2 SVGAGI. V was clipped by 10 bases and J by 3 bases; unmatched bases: 10. The CDR3 DNA reads TGTGCCACATCCCCGGGACAGGGAGTCTACGAGCAGTACTTC. As protein: CATSPGQGVYEQYF.

The chain joins TRBV10-3 to TRBJ2-2; 7 bases map to TRBD2. V lost 11 bases, J lost 0 bases, and 9 bases stayed unmatched. CDR1 ENHRY and CDR2 SYGVKD come from the germline V gene. CDR3 length: 15 residues. In DNA, the CDR3 is TGTGCCGCGGGGGACTCCCTCGCGAACACCGGGGAGCTGTTTTTT. It is translated as CAAGDSLANTGELFF.

This chain uses TRBV15 with TRBJ2-4; the D is unclear. The length of the CDR3 is 13 residues. The V and J ends lost 2 bases and 0 bases respectively, with 2 bases between them. Per germline, CDR1 LNHNV and CDR2 YYDKDF (reference sequence). The CDR3, as DNA: TGTGCCACCAGCAGATCAGCCAAAAACATTCAGTACTTC. As protein: CATSRSAKNIQYF.

The chain recombines TRBV4-1 with TRBJ2-3; 7 nucleotides line up with TRBD2. Looked up from germline, CDR1 is MGHRA and CDR2 is YSYEKL. The V gene end was trimmed by 5 bases and the J gene end by 3 bases; junction bases not matched to a gene: 11. This CDR3 region has 16 residues. The CDR3 region has the DNA TGCGCCAGCAGCACGGGACTCTCCGGGGGGACAGATACGCAGTATTTT. Its protein product is CASSTGLSGGTDTQYF.

In its sample, this clone was seen once. The V and J genes are TRBV11-2 and TRBJ1-1; 9 positions agree with TRBD1. Looked up from germline, CDR1 is SGHAT and CDR2 is FQNNGV. The CDR3 totals 15 residues. J lost 2 bases, V lost 4 bases, and 5 bases had no gene match. CDR3 sequence: CASSSRTGANTEAFF. The CDR3 DNA follows: TGTGCCAGCAGCTCCAGGACAGGGGCTAACACTGAAGCTTTCTTT.